Below, one T cell receptor (beta chain) is given with its context. The data were obtained in a study of monozygotic twins with inflammatory bowel disease. TCRdb re-called the 5' RACE reads and gives one entry per CDR3 protein, without DNA. The listing contains 150,000 to 200,000 distinct CDR3 sequences. This CDR3 comprises 17 residues. From germline, CDR1 is MNHEY and CDR2 SVGAGI. J is TRBJ1-3 and V is TRBV6-5; TCRdb names TRBD1, which stays unverified in the absence of DNA. Sequenced material: blood. The TCR sequence derives from a human donor with ulcerative colitis or Crohn's disease, or a healthy co-twin of an affected twin (not recorded which). CDR3 sequence reads: CASSSSRSGHSGNTIYF.